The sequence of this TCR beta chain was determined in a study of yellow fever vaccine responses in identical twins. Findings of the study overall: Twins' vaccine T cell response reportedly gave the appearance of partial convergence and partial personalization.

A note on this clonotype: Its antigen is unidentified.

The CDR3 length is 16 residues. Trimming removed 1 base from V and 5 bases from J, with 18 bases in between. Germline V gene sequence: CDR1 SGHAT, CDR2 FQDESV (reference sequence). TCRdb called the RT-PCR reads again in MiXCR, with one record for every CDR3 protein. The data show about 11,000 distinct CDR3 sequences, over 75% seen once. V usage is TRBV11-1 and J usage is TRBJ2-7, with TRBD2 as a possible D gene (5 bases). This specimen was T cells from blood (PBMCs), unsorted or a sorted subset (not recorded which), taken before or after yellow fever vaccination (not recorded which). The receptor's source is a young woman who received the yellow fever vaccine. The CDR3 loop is CASSLVAGEDSDEQYF. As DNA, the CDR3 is TGTGCCAGCAGCTTAGTAGCAGGAGAGGACTCTGACGAGCAGTACTTC.